This TCR beta chain originates from a study of beta chain features in type 1 diabetes. Study details: 107,917,701 sorted cells were examined across all samples. Broader study findings: The study found moderately but significantly shorter TCRB CDR3s in all four CD4+ subsets of Type 1 diabetes patients.

V dropped 8 bases and J dropped 1 base, with 14 bases sitting between them. Germline CDR1 GTSNPN, CDR2 SVGIG (reference sequence). This CDR3 spans 13 amino acids. Comments on this clone: Its antigen is as yet unknown.

Each population that was sorted was more than 98% pure. The sequenced template was cDNA made from the entire isolated RNA. Clones were sequenced by immunoSEQ multiplex PCR, and TCRdb holds only the in-frame ones, with some missing. The table includes roughly 700,000 clones, about an eighth detected once. V gene TRBV30 combines with J gene TRBJ1-1, with D uncertain. The receptor's source is a man aged 18 to 29 with type 1 diabetes. Input material: naive CD4+ T cells from blood. The CDR3 is CATIPAENTEAFF. The CDR3 DNA sequence: TGTGCCACCATCCCGGCAGAGAACACTGAAGCTTTCTTT.